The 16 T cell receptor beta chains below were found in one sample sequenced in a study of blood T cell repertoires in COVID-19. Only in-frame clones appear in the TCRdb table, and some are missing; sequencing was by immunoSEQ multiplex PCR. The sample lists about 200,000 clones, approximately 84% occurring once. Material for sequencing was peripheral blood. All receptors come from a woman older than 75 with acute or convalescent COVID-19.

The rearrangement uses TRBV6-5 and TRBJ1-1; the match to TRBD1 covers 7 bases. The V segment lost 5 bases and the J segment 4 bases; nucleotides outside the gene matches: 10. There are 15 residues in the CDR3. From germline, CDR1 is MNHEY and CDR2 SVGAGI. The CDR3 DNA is TGTGCCAGCAGTAGCGACAGGGTCGGATTCACTGAAGCTTTCTTT. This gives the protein CASSSDRVGFTEAFF.

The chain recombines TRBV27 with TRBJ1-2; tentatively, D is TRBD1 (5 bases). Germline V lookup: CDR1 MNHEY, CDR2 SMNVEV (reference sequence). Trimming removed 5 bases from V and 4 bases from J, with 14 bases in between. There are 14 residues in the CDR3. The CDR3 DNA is TGTGCCAGCAGTCCCCGGACAAGCCCCTATGGCTACACCTTC. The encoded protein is CASSPRTSPYGYTF.

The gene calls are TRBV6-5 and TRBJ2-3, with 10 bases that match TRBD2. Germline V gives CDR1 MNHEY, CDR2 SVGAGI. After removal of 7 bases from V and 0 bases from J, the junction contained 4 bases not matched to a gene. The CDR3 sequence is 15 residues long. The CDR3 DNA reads TGTGCCAGCAAAACTAGCGGGACTAGCACAGATACGCAGTATTTT. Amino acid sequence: CASKTSGTSTDTQYF.

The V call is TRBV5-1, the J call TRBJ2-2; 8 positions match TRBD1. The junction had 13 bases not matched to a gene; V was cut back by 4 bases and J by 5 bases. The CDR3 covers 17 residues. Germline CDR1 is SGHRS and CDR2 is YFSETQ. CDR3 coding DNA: TGCGCCAGCAGCGACCCCCGGACAGGGTTGGTGACCGGGGAGCTGTTTTTT. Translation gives CASSDPRTGLVTGELFF.

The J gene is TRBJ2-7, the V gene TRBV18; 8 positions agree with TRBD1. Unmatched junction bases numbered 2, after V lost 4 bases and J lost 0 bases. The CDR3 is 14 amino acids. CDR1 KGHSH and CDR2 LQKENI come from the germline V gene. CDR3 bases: TGTGCCAGCTCACAAACAGGGGGCTCCTACGAGCAGTACTTC. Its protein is CASSQTGGSYEQYF.

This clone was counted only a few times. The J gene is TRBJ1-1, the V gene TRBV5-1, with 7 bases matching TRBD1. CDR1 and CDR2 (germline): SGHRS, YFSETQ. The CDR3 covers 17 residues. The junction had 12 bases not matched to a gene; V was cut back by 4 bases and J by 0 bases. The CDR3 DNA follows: TGCGCCAGCAGCCCCGGACAGGTTTCCTCTCTGAACACTGAAGCTTTCTTT. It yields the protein CASSPGQVSSLNTEAFF.

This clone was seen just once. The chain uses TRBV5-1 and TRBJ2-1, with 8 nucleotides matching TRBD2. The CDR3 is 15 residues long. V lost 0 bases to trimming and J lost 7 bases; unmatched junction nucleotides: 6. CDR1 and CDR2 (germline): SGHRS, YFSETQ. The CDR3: CASSLAGTRLNEQFF. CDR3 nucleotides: TGCGCCAGCAGCTTGGCCGGGACTAGACTTAATGAGCAGTTCTTC. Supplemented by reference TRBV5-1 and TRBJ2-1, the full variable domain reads KAGVTQTPRYLIKTRGQQVTLSCSPISGHRSVSWYQQTPGQGLQFLFEYFSETQRNKGNFPGRFSGRQFSNSRSEMNVSTLELGDSALYLCASSLAGTRLNEQFFGPGTRLTVL.

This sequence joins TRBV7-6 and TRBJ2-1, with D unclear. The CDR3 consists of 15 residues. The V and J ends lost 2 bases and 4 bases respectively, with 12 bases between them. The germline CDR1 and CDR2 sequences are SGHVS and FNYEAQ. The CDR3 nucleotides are TGTGCCAGCAGCTTAATCCCCGGGTCTTACAATGAGCAGTTCTTC. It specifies CASSLIPGSYNEQFF.

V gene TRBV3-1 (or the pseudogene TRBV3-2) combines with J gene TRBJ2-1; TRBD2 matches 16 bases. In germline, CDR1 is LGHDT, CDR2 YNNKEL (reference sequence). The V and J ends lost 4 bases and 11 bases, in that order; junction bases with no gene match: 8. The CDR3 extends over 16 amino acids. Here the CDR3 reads CASSPPGLAGGGKQFF. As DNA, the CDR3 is TGTGCCAGCAGCCCACCGGGACTAGCGGGAGGGGGGAAGCAGTTCTTC.

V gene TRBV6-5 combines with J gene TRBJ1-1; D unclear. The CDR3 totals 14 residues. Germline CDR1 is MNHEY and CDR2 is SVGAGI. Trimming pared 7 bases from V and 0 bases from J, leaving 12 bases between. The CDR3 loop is CASNGQRMNTEAFF. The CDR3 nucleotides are TGTGCCAGCAATGGCCAGCGAATGAACACTGAAGCTTTCTTT.

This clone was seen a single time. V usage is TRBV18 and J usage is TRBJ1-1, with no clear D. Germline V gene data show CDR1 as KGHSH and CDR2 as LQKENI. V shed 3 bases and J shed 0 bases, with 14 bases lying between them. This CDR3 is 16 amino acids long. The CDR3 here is CASSPSLRSLNTEAFF. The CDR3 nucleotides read TGTGCCAGCTCACCGAGTCTGAGGTCCTTGAACACTGAAGCTTTCTTT.

The CDR3 loop reads CASSHGGAGGHYGYTF. CDR3 nucleotide sequence: TGTGCCAGCAGCCATGGAGGTGCCGGGGGACACTATGGCTACACCTTC. The chain recombines TRBV5-4 with TRBJ1-2; possible D gene TRBD1, 5 bases. Trimming took 4 bases from V and 3 from J, leaving 19 bases between them. Germline V gives CDR1 SGHNT, CDR2 YYREEE (reference sequence). This CDR3 has 16 amino acids.

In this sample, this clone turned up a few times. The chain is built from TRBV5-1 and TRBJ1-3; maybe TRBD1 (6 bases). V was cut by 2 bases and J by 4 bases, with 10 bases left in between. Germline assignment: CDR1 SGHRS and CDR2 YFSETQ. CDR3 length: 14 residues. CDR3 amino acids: CASSFTGPGNTIYF. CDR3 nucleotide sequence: TGCGCCAGCAGCTTTACAGGGCCCGGAAACACCATATATTTT.

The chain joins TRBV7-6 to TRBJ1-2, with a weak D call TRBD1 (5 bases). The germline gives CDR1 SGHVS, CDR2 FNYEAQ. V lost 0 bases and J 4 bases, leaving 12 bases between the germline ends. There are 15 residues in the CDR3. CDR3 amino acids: CASSLADSLGYGYTF. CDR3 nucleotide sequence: TGTGCCAGCAGCTTAGCCGACAGCCTAGGCTATGGCTACACCTTC.

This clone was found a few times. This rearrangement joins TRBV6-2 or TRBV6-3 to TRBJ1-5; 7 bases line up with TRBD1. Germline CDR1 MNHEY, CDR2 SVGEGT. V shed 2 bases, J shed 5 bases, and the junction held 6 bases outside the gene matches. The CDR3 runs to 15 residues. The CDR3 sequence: CASSYTGTAYQPQHF. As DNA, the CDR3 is TGTGCCAGCAGTTACACCGGGACAGCTTATCAGCCCCAGCATTTT.

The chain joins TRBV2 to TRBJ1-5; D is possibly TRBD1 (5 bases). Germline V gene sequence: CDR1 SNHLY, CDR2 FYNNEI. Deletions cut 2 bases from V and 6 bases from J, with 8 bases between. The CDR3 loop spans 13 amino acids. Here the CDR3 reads CASSEQGGQPQHF. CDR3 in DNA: TGTGCCAGCAGTGAACAGGGCGGTCAGCCCCAGCATTTT.